This T cell receptor beta chain was recovered during a study of T cell clones after liver transplantation. Study-wide points: Donor-reactive sequences fell more than third party-reactive ones, suggesting partial deletion. Low donor cell numbers restricted donor-reactive repertoire measurement in two subjects.

As concerns this clone: Antigen specificity is unknown.

Trimming removed 5 bases at V and 8 bases at J, with 12 bases between. Looked up from germline, CDR1 is SEHNR and CDR2 is FQNEAQ (reference sequence). The CDR3 is made up of 12 amino acids. Data came from immunoSEQ multiplex PCR; TCRdb stores just in-frame clones and leaves some out. The data hold fewer than 20,000 clones, with approximately 92% observed a single time. The chain is built from TRBV7-9 and TRBJ1-1; TRBD1 might be the D (6 bases). This receptor was identified in a human patient who received a liver transplant. Some T cells here may be from the graft donor. Source: CD8+ T cells from blood, taken 45 to 47 months after liver transplant. Here the CDR3 reads CASSHLQGEAFF. The CDR3 DNA is TGTGCCAGCAGCCACCTACAGGGAGAAGCTTTCTTT.